This TCR beta chain was retrieved from a study of blood T cell repertoires in COVID-19. As for the study in general: Collection of acute and convalescent COVID-19 samples took place in the United States, Italy and Spain. T cells, B-cell-depleted T cells, or PBMCs provided the cDNA or gDNA that served as material.

The CDR3 has 16 amino acids. CDR1 is SGHRS and CDR2 is YFSETQ in the germline V gene. Losses at the gene ends were 4 bases for V and 6 bases for J; bases not matched to a gene: 9. Original methodology: Amplification of reference gene primers was used by the study to estimate nucleated cell counts. This table comes from immunoSEQ multiplex PCR, and its TCRdb copy is limited to in-frame clones, with some not included. V, J and clone size derive from that table, while D and trimming were established from the DNA sequence. The table records around 100,000 clones, roughly 84% of them present only once. The chain couples TRBV5-1 to TRBJ2-2; 10 bases match TRBD1. This sequence was found in a young man in a cohort sampled during active COVID-19. Sequencing was done on a sample of peripheral blood. CDR3 residues: CASSKLTGGEAGELFF. The CDR3 DNA sequence: TGCGCCAGCAGCAAATTGACAGGGGGCGAGGCCGGGGAGCTGTTTTTT. The full variable domain, in which reference TRBV5-1 and TRBJ2-2 provide the parts outside the CDR3, is KAGVTQTPRYLIKTRGQQVTLSCSPISGHRSVSWYQQTPGQGLQFLFEYFSETQRNKGNFPGRFSGRQFSNSRSEMNVSTLELGDSALYLCASSKLTGGEAGELFFGEGSRLTVL.